These T cell receptor beta chains were read from a single sample in a study of T cells in Graves' hyperthyroidism and ophthalmopathy. TCRdb re-derived calls from the multiplex PCR reads in MiXCR, one entry per CDR3 protein. The repertoire holds over 550,000 distinct CDR3 sequences, with around 15% as singletons. Source material: blood. These receptor sequences come from a woman aged 18-30 years with Graves' hyperthyroidism. CDR3s include the opening cysteine and the closing phenylalanine or tryptophan. A D gene is named only where the DNA matches it firmly. A row's size may be missing; if present it is once, few, many or a size class.

d_call	j_call	clone_size	v_call	cdr3_nt	cdr3_aa
.	TRBJ2-3	.	TRBV11-2	TGTGCCAGCCAGCTTTCTAGGGAAGGGGGTACGCAGTATTTT	CASQLSREGGTQYF
.	TRBJ1-3	few	TRBV7-9	TGTGCCAGCAGCGAAGGGATCTCTGGAAACACCATATATTTT	CASSEGISGNTIYF
TRBD1	TRBJ1-3	.	TRBV7-2	TGTGCCAGCAGACCCGAGCCAGGGGGGGGAAACACCATATATTTT	CASRPEPGGGNTIYF
.	TRBJ2-1	many	TRBV7-2	TGTGCCAGCTCACCAGGGACCTACAATGAGCAGTTCTTC	CASSPGTYNEQFF
TRBD1	TRBJ1-2	few	TRBV29-1	TGCAGCGTTGGGACAGGGGTAAACTATGGCTACACCTTC	CSVGTGVNYGYTF
.	TRBJ1-5	.	TRBV7-2	TGTGCCAGCAGCTTAATAGGGGCCCAGAGGCAGCCCCAGCATTTT	CASSLIGAQRQPQHF
.	TRBJ2-3	many	TRBV12-3/TRBV12-4	TGTGCCAGCAGTTATACAGCCACCACAGATACGCAGTATTTT	CASSYTATTDTQYF
.	TRBJ2-4	.	TRBV11-3	TGTGCCAGCAGCTTTGAAGGACGGGGCAAAAACATTCAGTACTTC	CASSFEGRGKNIQYF
TRBD2	TRBJ2-3	.	TRBV19	TGTGCCAGTAGTCCCCGCGGAGGGGTAGCGGGCCTCACAGATACGCAGTATTTT	CASSPRGGVAGLTDTQYF
.	TRBJ2-7	few	TRBV2	TGTGCCAGCAGTTCCCCTTTAGGGGACTACGAGCAGTACTTC	CASSSPLGDYEQYF
TRBD2	TRBJ2-7	many	TRBV20-1	TGCAGTGCTGGACGAACCCTCCTAGCGGGAGGGGGAGAGCAGTACTTC	CSAGRTLLAGGGEQYF
.	TRBJ1-5	.	TRBV4-1	TGCGCCAGCAGCCAAGCTCTTGATAATCAGCCCCAGCATTTT	CASSQALDNQPQHF
.	TRBJ1-2	few	TRBV28	TGTGCCAGCAGGATGCCCGGGGAGAACTATGGCTACACCTTC	CASRMPGENYGYTF
TRBD1	TRBJ2-1	few	TRBV10-3	TGTGCCATCAGTGACCCCTGGACAGGGGGATCCAGCTACAATGAGCAGTTCTTC	CAISDPWTGGSSYNEQFF
TRBD2	TRBJ2-5	few	TRBV7-2	TGTGCCAGCAGCCCGACGGGGCGGGGGGGACTAGAGACCCAGTACTTC	CASSPTGRGGLETQYF
TRBD2	TRBJ2-1	.	TRBV20-1	TGCAGTGCTAGAGATTTCGGGGGGGAATACAATGAGCAGTTCTTC	CSARDFGGEYNEQFF
.	TRBJ2-3	few	TRBV28	TGTGCCAGCAGTTTGAGGATAGATACGCAGTATTTT	CASSLRIDTQYF
TRBD1	TRBJ2-2	.	TRBV7-6	TGTGCCAGCAGTCAATTGGGACAGGGAAACACCGGGGAGCTGTTTTTT	CASSQLGQGNTGELFF
TRBD2	TRBJ2-7	.	TRBV6-1	TGTGCCAGCTCACCTGCCTTGGGACTAGCGGGAAAACACGAGCAGTACTTC	CASSPALGLAGKHEQYF
TRBD1	TRBJ1-1	.	TRBV20-1	TGCAGTGCCCCCCCACTAGGACAGGGAAACCCGAACACTGAAGCTTTCTTT	CSAPPLGQGNPNTEAFF
.	TRBJ1-1	.	TRBV3-1	TGTGCCAGCAGCCAAGGATCCAGGAACACTGAAGCTTTCTTT	CASSQGSRNTEAFF
.	TRBJ1-1	few	TRBV20-1	TGCAGTGCTAGAACGCGGGCTTCGAACACTGAAGCTTTCTTT	CSARTRASNTEAFF
TRBD2	TRBJ2-1	many	TRBV6-2/TRBV6-3	TGTGCCAGCAGTACACTAGCGGGACAGAACAATGAGCAGTTCTTC	CASSTLAGQNNEQFF
TRBD1	TRBJ1-4	.	TRBV5-4	TGTGCCAGCAGCGGACAGGGGGCGGCTAATGAAAAACTGTTTTTT	CASSGQGAANEKLFF